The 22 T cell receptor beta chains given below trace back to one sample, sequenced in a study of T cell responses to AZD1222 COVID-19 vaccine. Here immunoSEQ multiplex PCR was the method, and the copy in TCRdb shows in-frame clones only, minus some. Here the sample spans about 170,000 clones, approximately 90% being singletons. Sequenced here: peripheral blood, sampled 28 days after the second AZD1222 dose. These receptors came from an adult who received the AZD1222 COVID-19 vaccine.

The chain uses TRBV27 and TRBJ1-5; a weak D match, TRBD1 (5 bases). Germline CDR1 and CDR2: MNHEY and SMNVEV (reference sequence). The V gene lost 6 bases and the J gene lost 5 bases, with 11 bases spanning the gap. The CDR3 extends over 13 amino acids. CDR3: CASRGEGYQPQHF. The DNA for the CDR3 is TGTGCCAGCAGGGGTGAGGGGTATCAGCCCCAGCATTTT.

CDR3 amino acids: CASSLEPLAGNTIYF. Here the CDR3 DNA reads TGTGCCAGCAGCTTGGAGCCACTGGCAGGAAACACCATATATTTT. The gene calls are TRBV5-5 and TRBJ1-3; D gene unclear. CDR1 is SGHKS and CDR2 is YYEKEE in the germline V gene (reference sequence). Trimming took off 0 bases at V and 4 bases at J, with 11 bases between the two ends. The CDR3 is 15 residues long.

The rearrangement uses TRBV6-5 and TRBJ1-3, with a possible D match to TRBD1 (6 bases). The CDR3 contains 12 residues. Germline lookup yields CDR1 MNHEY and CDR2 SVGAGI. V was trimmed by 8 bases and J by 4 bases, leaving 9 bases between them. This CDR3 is CASWGPGNTIYF. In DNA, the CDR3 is TGTGCCAGCTGGGGGCCAGGAAACACCATATATTTT.

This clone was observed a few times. This CDR3 is CASSQEGGTANSPLHF. CDR3 DNA: TGCGCCAGCAGCCAAGAAGGGGGGACAGCGAATTCACCCCTCCACTTT. The rearrangement joins TRBV4-1 to TRBJ1-6; 7 nucleotides align to TRBD1. This CDR3 has 16 amino acids. V was pared by 0 bases and J by 7 bases, with 6 bases of the junction left unmatched. Germline V gene lookup returns CDR1 MGHRA and CDR2 YSYEKL.

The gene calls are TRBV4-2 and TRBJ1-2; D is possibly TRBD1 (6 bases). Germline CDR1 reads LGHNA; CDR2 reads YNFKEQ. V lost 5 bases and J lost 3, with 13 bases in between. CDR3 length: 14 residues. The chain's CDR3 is CASSSKGGDYGYTF. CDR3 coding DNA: TGTGCCAGCAGCAGTAAGGGGGGGGACTATGGCTACACCTTC.

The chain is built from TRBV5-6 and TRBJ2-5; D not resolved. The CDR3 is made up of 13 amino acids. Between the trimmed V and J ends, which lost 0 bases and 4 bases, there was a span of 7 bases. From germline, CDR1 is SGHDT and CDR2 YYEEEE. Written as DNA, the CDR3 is TGTGCCAGCAGCTTGGACAAAGGAGAGACCCAGTACTTC. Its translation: CASSLDKGETQYF. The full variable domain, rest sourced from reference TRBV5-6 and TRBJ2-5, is DAGVTQSPTHLIKTRGQQVTLRCSPKSGHDTVSWYQQALGQGPQFIFQYYEEEERQRGNFPDRFSGHQFPNYSSELNVNALLLGDSALYLCASSLDKGETQYFGPGTRLLVL.

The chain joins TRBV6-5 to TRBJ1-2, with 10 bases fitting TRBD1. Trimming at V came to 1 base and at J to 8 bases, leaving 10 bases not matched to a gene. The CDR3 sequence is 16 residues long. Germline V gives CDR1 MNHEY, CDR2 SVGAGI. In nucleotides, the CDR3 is TGTGCCAGCAGTTACTTTCCGTCGGACAGGGGGAAGGGCTACACCTTC. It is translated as CASSYFPSDRGKGYTF.

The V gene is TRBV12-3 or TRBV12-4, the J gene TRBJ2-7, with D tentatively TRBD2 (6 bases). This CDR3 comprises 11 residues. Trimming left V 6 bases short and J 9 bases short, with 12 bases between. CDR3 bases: TGTGCCAGCAGCCGGGGGATCGGGCAGTACTTC. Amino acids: CASSRGIGQYF.

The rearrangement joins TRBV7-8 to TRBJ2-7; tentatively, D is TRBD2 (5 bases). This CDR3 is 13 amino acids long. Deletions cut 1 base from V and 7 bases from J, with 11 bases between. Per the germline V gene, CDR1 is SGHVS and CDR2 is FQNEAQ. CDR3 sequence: CASSLGVGREQYF. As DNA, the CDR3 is TGTGCCAGCAGCTTAGGGGTGGGGAGAGAGCAGTACTTC. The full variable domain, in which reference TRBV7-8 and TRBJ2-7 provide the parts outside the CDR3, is GAGVSQSPRYKVAKRGQDVALRCDPISGHVSLFWYQQALGQGPEFLTYFQNEAQLDKSGLPSDRFFAERPEGSVSTLKIQRTQQEDSAVYLCASSLGVGREQYFGPGTRLTVT.

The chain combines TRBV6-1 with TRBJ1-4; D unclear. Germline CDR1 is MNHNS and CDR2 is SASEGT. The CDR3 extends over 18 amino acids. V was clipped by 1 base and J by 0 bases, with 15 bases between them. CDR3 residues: CASSEGGRVLATNEKLFF. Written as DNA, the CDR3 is TGTGCCAGCAGTGAAGGGGGTCGGGTCCTTGCAACTAATGAAAAACTGTTTTTT.

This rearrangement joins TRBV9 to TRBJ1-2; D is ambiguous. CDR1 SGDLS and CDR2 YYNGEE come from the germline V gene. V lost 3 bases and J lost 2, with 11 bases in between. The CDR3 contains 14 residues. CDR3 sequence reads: CASSGHESNYGYTF. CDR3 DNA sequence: TGTGCCAGCAGCGGGCATGAGTCAAACTATGGCTACACCTTC.

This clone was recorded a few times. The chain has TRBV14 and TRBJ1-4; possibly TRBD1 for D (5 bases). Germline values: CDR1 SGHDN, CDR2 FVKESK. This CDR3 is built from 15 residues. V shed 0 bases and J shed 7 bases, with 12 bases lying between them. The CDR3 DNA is TGTGCCAGCAGCCAAGAGGGGGTCCCAGGTGAAAAACTGTTTTTT. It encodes CASSQEGVPGEKLFF.

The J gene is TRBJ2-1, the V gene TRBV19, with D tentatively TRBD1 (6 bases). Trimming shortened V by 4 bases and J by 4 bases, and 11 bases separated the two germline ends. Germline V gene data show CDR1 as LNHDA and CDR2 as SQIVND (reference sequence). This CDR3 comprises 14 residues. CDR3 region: CASSTRTDYNEQFF. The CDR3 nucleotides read TGTGCCAGTAGTACCCGGACAGATTACAATGAGCAGTTCTTC.

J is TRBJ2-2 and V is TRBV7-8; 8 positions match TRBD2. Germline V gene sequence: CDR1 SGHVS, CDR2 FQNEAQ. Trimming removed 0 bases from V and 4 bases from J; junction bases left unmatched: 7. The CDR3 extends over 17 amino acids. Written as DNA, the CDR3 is TGTGCCAGCAGCTTAGCGGGACTAGGGGAAGTCACCGGGGAGCTGTTTTTT. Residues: CASSLAGLGEVTGELFF. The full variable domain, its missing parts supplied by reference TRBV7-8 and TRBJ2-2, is GAGVSQSPRYKVAKRGQDVALRCDPISGHVSLFWYQQALGQGPEFLTYFQNEAQLDKSGLPSDRFFAERPEGSVSTLKIQRTQQEDSAVYLCASSLAGLGEVTGELFFGEGSRLTVL.

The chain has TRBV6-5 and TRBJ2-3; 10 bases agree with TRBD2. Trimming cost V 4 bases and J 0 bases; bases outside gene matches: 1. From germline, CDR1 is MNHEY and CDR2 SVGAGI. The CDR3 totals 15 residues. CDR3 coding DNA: TGTGCCAGCAGTTCGGGACTAGCGAGCACAGATACGCAGTATTTT. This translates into CASSSGLASTDTQYF.

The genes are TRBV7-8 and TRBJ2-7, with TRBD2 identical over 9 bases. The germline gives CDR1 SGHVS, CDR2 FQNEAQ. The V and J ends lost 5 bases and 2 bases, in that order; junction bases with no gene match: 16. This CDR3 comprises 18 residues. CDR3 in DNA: TGTGCCAGCAGCCAGGGTAGCGGGGGAGCTCCAAGACCCTACGAGCAGTACTTC. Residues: CASSQGSGGAPRPYEQYF. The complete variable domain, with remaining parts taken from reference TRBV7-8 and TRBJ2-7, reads GAGVSQSPRYKVAKRGQDVALRCDPISGHVSLFWYQQALGQGPEFLTYFQNEAQLDKSGLPSDRFFAERPEGSVSTLKIQRTQQEDSAVYLCASSQGSGGAPRPYEQYFGPGTRLTVT.

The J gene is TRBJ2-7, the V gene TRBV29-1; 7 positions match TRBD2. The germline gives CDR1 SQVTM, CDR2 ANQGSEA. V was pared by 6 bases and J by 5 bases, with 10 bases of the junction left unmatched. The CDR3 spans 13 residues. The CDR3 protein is CSVMTRGRDEQYF. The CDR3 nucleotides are TGCAGCGTGATGACTAGAGGGAGGGACGAGCAGTACTTC.

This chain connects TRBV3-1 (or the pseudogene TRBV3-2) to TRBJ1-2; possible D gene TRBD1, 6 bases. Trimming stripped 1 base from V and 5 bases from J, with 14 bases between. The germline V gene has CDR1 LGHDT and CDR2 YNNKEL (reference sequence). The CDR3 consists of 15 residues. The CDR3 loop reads CASSQGLGARYGYTF. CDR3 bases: TGTGCCAGCAGCCAAGGATTGGGGGCGCGTTATGGCTACACCTTC.

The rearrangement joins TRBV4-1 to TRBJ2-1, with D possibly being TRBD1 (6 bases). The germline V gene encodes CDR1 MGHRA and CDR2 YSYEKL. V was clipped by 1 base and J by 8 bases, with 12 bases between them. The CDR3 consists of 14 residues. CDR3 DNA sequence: TGCGCCAGCAGCCAAGTTACAGGGCGCGATGAGCAGTTCTTC. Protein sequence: CASSQVTGRDEQFF.

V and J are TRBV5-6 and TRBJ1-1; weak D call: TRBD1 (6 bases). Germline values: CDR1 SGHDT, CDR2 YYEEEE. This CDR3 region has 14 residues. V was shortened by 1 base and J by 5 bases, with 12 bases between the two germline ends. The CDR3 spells CASSLYGGRTEAFF. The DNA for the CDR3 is TGTGCCAGCAGCTTGTATGGGGGGCGGACTGAAGCTTTCTTT.

The DNA for the CDR3 is TGTGCCAGCAGCTTCCGGCAGGGCTTCACCGGGGAGCTGTTTTTT. Encoded protein: CASSFRQGFTGELFF. The chain has TRBV7-9 and TRBJ2-2; D may be TRBD1 (5 bases). Trimming took off 3 bases at V and 4 bases at J, with 12 bases between the two ends. The CDR3 runs 15 residues. CDR1 is SEHNR, CDR2 FQNEAQ, per germline (reference sequence). Looking up the rest from reference TRBV7-9 and TRBJ2-2 gives the full variable domain: DTGVSQNPRHKITKRGQNVTFRCDPISEHNRLYWYRQTLGQGPEFLTYFQNEAQLEKSRLLSDRFSAERPKGSFSTLEIQRTEQGDSAMYLCASSFRQGFTGELFFGEGSRLTVL.

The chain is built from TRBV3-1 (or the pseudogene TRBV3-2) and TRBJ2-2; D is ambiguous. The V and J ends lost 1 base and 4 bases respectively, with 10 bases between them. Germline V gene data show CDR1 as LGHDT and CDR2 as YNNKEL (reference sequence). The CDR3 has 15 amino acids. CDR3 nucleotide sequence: TGTGCCAGCAGCCAAGGGGGTAGGGTCACCGGGGAGCTGTTTTTT. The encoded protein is CASSQGGRVTGELFF.